This T cell receptor beta chain was sequenced in a study of blood T cell repertoires in COVID-19. Study details: From T cells, B-cell-depleted T cells, or PBMCs came the material, which was cDNA or gDNA.

In the authors' workflow: Estimation of nucleated cell counts relied on the amplification of reference gene primers. The assay was immunoSEQ multiplex PCR, and TCRdb's table has in-frame clones only and misses some. The DNA gave D and trimming, while V, J and clone size come from that table. There are around 200,000 clones in the sample; 85% occur only once, and roughly a sixth lies in the top ten. All enrollees were about 18 to 100 years old and from about 24 US areas. The CDR3 sequence is 14 residues long. The germline gives CDR1 MNHEY, CDR2 SMNVEV (reference sequence). Unmatched junction bases numbered 12, after V lost 5 bases and J lost 11 bases.

The chain uses TRBV27 and TRBJ1-1; 9 nucleotides agree with TRBD1. Sample: PBMCs or T cells enriched from blood (not recorded which). The TCR sequence derives from a man aged 40-49 years who had recovered from COVID-19. CDR3 sequence: CASSMTGGGVEAFF. CDR3 nucleotide sequence: TGTGCCAGCAGTATGACAGGGGGTGGTGTGGAGGCTTTCTTT.